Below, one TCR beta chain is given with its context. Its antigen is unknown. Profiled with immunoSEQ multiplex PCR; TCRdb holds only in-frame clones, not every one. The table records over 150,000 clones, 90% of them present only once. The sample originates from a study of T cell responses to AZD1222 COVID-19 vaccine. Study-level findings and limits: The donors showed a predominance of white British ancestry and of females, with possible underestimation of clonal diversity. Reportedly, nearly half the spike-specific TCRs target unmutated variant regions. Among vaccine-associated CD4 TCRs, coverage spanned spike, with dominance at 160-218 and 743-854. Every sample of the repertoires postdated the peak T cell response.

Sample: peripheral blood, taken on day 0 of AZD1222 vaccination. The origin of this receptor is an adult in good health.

CDR3 DNA sequence: TGTGCCAGCTCACCTCGACAGGGACAGAATTCACCCCTCCACTTT. It specifies CASSPRQGQNSPLHF. The chain has TRBV18 and TRBJ1-6, with TRBD1 identical over 7 bases. Germline V gene lookup returns CDR1 KGHSH and CDR2 LQKENI. V was pared by 3 bases and J by 7 bases, with 6 bases of the junction left unmatched. The CDR3 length is 15 residues.